This TCR beta chain was sequenced for a study of blood T cell repertoires in COVID-19. Study information: Acute and convalescent COVID-19 samples came from the United States, Italy and Spain. PBMCs, B-cell-depleted T cells, or T cells were the source of the cDNA or gDNA that made up the material.

Germline assignment: CDR1 LNHDA and CDR2 SQIVND (reference sequence). V lost 6 bases to trimming and J lost 0 bases, with 9 bases between them. The CDR3 is 14 residues long. Original processing methods: By means of reference gene primer amplification, nucleated cell counts were estimated. Sequencing used immunoSEQ multiplex PCR; TCRdb keeps in-frame clones, though not all of them. That table supplies the V and J calls and clone size; D and trimming were determined from the DNA. The sample lists a few hundred thousand clones, about 91% occurring once. The TCR originated in a woman aged 30 to 39 with COVID-19, enrolled during active disease. Sequenced input: peripheral blood. The chain employs TRBV19 and TRBJ1-3; the D is unclear. Here the CDR3 DNA reads TGTGCCAGTAGCACCAGGTACTCTGGAAACACCATATATTTT. It encodes CASSTRYSGNTIYF.